One and the same sample provided the 5 T cell receptor beta chains below, sequenced in a study of lymphopenia after photon versus proton radiotherapy. Sequencing was performed with immunoSEQ multiplex PCR; in TCRdb, only in-frame clones are kept and a portion is missing. This repertoire shows about 70,000 clones, 92% found once; its top ten account for 2.2%. Specimen: peripheral blood, collected from a patient treated with photon-based radiotherapy. Receptors were obtained from a woman in her thirties or forties with cholangiocarcinoma.

The V gene is TRBV18, the J gene TRBJ2-3, with D possibly TRBD2 on 6 matching bases. The length of the CDR3 is 15 residues. Between the trimmed V and J ends, which lost 2 bases and 2 bases, there was a span of 11 bases. The germline V gene has CDR1 KGHSH and CDR2 LQKENI. The CDR3 protein is CASSPEGRYTDTQYF. CDR3 nucleotide sequence: TGTGCCAGCTCACCAGAGGGGAGGTACACAGATACGCAGTATTTT.

The chain links TRBV5-1 to TRBJ1-1, with D maybe TRBD1 (5 bases). There are 14 residues in the CDR3. CDR1 and CDR2 (germline): SGHRS, YFSETQ. V was trimmed by 2 bases and J by 3 bases, leaving 11 bases between them. The CDR3 region is CASSFTDSYTEAFF. Written as DNA, the CDR3 is TGCGCCAGCAGCTTTACCGACAGTTACACTGAAGCTTTCTTT.

The V call is TRBV28, the J call TRBJ2-2; the match to TRBD1 covers 9 bases. V shed 6 bases, J shed 6 bases, and the junction held 11 bases outside the gene matches. CDR1 is MDHEN, CDR2 SYDVKM, per germline. This CDR3 has 16 amino acids. CDR3 DNA sequence: TGTGCCAGCAGGGGCCCGGGACAGGGATCATCCGGGGAGCTGTTTTTT. Translating it yields CASRGPGQGSSGELFF.

This clone occurred once. This rearrangement joins TRBV11-2 to TRBJ2-7; D could derive from TRBD1 or TRBD2 (5 bases each). V was pared by 5 bases and J by 1 base, with 9 bases between. This CDR3 contains 13 residues. CDR1 and CDR2 (germline): SGHAT, FQNNGV. This CDR3 is CASSRDRSYEQYF. The CDR3 DNA is TGTGCCAGCAGCCGGGACCGATCCTACGAGCAGTACTTC.

The genes are TRBV4-1 and TRBJ1-5, with a weak D call TRBD1 (5 bases). CDR3 length equals 13 residues. V dropped 1 base and J dropped 15 bases, with 16 bases sitting between them. The germline V gene has CDR1 MGHRA and CDR2 YSYEKL. The CDR3 is CASSQVEGPRLHF. CDR3 DNA: TGCGCCAGCAGCCAAGTAGAGGGGCCTCGCCTGCATTTT.